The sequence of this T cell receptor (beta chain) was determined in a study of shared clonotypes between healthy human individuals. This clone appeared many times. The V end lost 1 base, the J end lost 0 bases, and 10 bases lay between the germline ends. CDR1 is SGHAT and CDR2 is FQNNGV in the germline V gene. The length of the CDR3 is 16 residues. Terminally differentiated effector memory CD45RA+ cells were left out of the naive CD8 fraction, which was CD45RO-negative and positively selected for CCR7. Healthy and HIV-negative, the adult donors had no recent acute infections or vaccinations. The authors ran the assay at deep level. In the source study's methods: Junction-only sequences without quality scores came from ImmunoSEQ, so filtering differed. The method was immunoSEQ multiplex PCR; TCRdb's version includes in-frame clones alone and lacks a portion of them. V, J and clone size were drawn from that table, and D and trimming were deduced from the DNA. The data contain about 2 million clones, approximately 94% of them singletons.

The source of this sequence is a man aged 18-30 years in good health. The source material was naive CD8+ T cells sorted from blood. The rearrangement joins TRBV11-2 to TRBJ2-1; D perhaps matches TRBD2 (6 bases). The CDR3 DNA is TGTGCCAGCAGCTTAGGATCCGGGAGCTCCTACAATGAGCAGTTCTTC. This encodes CASSLGSGSSYNEQFF.